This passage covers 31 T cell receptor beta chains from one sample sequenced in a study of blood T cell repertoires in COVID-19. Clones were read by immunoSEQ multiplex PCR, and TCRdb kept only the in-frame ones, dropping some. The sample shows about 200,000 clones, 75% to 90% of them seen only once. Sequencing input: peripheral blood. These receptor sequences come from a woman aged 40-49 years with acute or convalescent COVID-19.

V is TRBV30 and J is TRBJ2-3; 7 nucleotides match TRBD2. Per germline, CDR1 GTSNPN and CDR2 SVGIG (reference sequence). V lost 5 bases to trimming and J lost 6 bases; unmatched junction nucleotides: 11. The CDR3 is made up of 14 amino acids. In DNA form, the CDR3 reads TGTGCCTGGGGGAGCGGGAAGGGTAGGGATACGCAGTATTTT. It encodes CAWGSGKGRDTQYF.

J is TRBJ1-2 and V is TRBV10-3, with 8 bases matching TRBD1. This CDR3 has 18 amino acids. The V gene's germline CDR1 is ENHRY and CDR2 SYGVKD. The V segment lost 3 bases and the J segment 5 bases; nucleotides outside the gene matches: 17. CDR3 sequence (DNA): TGTGCCATCAGTGACTCGGGACTCTCGGACAGGGATGGTTATGGCTACACCTTC. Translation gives CAISDSGLSDRDGYGYTF.

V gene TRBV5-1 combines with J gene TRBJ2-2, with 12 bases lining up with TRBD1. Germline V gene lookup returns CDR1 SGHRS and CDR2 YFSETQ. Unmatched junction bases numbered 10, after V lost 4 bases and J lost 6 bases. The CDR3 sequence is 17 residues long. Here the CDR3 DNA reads TGCGCCAGCAGCCCCTCCCCGGGACAGGGGGCAGCCGGGGAGCTGTTTTTT. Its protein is CASSPSPGQGAAGELFF.

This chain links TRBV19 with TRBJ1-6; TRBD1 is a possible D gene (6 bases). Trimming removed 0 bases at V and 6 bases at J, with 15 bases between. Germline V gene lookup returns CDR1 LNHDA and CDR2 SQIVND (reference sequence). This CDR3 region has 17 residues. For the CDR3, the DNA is TGTGCCAGTAGTATAGATCTTCGGCGGACAGCTAATTCACCCCTCCACTTT. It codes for CASSIDLRRTANSPLHF.

The CDR3 DNA follows: TGTGCCAGCAGAATAGAGGGGGACGCCATGAACACTGAAGCTTTCTTT. Translating gives CASRIEGDAMNTEAFF. This rearrangement joins TRBV27 to TRBJ1-1; a possible D gene is TRBD1 (6 bases). There are 16 residues in the CDR3. Deletions cut 6 bases from V and 0 bases from J, with 17 bases between. Germline CDR1 is MNHEY and CDR2 is SMNVEV (reference sequence).

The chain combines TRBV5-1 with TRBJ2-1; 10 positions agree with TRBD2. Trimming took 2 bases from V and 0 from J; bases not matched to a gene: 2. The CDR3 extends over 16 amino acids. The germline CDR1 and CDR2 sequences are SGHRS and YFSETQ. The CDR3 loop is CASSFLAGGSYNEQFF. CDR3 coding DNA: TGCGCCAGCAGCTTTTTAGCGGGGGGCTCCTACAATGAGCAGTTCTTC.

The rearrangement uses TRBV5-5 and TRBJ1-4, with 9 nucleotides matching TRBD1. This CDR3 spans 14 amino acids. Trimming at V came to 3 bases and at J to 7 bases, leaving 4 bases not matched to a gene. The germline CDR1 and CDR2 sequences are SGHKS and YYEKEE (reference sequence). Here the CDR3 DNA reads TGTGCCAGCAGCTATTGGGGACAGGGTGAAAAACTGTTTTTT. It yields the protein CASSYWGQGEKLFF.

CDR3 in amino acids: CASSPGQLQETQYF. In DNA, the CDR3 is TGTGCCAGCAGCCCTGGACAGCTCCAAGAGACCCAGTACTTC. J is TRBJ2-5 and V is TRBV9; maybe TRBD1 (6 bases). Trimming took 4 bases from V and 1 from J, leaving 11 bases between them. This CDR3 region has 14 residues. Looked up from germline, CDR1 is SGDLS and CDR2 is YYNGEE.

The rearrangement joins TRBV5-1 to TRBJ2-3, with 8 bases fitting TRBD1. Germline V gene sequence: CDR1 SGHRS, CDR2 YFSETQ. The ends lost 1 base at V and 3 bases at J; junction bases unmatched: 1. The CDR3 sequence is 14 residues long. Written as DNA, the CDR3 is TGCGCCAGCAGCTTGCGGACAGGGACAGATACGCAGTATTTT. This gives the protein CASSLRTGTDTQYF. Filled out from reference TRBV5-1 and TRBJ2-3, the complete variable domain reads KAGVTQTPRYLIKTRGQQVTLSCSPISGHRSVSWYQQTPGQGLQFLFEYFSETQRNKGNFPGRFSGRQFSNSRSEMNVSTLELGDSALYLCASSLRTGTDTQYFGPGTRLTVL.

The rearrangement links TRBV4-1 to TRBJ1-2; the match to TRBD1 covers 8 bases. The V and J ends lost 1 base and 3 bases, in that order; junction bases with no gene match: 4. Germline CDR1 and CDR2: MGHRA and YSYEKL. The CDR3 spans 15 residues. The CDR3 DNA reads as TGCGCCAGCAGCCAAGTACCAGGGGGCGACTATGGCTACACCTTC. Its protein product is CASSQVPGGDYGYTF.

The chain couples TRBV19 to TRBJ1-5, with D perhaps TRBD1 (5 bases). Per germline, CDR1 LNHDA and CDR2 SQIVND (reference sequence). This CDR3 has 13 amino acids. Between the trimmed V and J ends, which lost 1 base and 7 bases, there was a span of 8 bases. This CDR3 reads CASSIVGGQPQHF. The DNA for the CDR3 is TGTGCCAGTAGTATAGTGGGGGGGCAGCCCCAGCATTTT. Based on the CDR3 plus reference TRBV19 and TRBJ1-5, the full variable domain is DGGITQSPKYLFRKEGQNVTLSCEQNLNHDAMYWYRQDPGQGLRLIYYSQIVNDFQKGDIAEGYSVSREKKESFPLTVTSAQKNPTAFYLCASSIVGGQPQHFGDGTRLSIL.

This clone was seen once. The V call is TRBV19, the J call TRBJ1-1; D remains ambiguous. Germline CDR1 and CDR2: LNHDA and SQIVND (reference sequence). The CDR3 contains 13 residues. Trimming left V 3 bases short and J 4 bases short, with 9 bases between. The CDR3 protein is CASSISHTTEAFF. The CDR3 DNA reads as TGTGCCAGTAGTATTTCACACACCACTGAAGCTTTCTTT.

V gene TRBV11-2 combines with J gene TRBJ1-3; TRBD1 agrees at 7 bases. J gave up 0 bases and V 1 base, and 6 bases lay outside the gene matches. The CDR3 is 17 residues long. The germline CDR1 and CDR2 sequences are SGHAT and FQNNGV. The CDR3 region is CASSLGGQFRSGNTIYF. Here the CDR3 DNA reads TGTGCCAGCAGCTTAGGGGGACAGTTTCGCTCTGGAAACACCATATATTTT.

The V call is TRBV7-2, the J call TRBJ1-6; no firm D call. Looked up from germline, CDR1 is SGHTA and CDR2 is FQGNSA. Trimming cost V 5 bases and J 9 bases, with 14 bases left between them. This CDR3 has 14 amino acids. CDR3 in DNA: TGTGCCAGCAGCCCCCAAAATCTCGGTTCACCCCTCCACTTT. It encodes CASSPQNLGSPLHF.

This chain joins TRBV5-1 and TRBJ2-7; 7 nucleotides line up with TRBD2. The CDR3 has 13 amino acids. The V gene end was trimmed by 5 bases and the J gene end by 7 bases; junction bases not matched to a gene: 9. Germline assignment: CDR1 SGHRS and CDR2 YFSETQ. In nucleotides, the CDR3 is TGCGCCAGCAGACGGGCGGGGGTGCATGAGCAGTACGTC. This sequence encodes CASRRAGVHEQYV.

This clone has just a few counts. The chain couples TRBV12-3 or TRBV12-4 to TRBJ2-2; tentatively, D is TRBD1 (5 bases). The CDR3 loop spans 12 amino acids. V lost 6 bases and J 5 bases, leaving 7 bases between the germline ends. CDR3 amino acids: CASSDSTGELFF. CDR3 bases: TGTGCCAGCAGCGACAGTACCGGGGAGCTGTTTTTT.

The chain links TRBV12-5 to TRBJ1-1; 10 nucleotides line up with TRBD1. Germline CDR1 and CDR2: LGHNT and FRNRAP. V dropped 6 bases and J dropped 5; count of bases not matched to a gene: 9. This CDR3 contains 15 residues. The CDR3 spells CASGVDRGRGTEAFF. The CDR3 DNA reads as TGTGCTAGTGGGGTTGACAGGGGGCGTGGGACTGAAGCTTTCTTT.

The CDR3 loop reads CASSPRRAVSSYNEQFF. CDR3 bases: TGTGCCAGCAGCCCTAGAAGAGCGGTGAGCTCCTACAATGAGCAGTTCTTC. The chain uses TRBV7-8 and TRBJ2-1; tentative D call: TRBD2 (5 bases). Germline V gives CDR1 SGHVS, CDR2 FQNEAQ. V lost 5 bases and J lost 0, with 17 bases in between. This CDR3 has 17 residues.

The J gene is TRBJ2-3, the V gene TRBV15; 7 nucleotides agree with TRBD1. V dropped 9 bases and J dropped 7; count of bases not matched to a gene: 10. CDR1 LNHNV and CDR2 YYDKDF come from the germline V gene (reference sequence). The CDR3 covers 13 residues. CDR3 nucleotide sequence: TGTGCCACGGGGCAGGGGGACGGGAATACGCAGTATTTT. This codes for CATGQGDGNTQYF.

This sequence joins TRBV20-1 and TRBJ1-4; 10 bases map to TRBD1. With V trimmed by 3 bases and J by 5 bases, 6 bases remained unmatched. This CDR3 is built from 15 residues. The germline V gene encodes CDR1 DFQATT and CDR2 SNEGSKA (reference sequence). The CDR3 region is CSASPRTGGNEKLFF. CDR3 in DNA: TGCAGTGCTAGTCCTAGGACAGGGGGAAATGAAAAACTGTTTTTT.

The CDR3 DNA reads TGTGCCAGCAGCCAAAAGGATGGGAGCCCTGAAGCTTTCTTT. Residues: CASSQKDGSPEAFF. The rearrangement links TRBV3-1 (or the pseudogene TRBV3-2) to TRBJ1-1; D call uncertain. The length of the CDR3 is 14 residues. V was cut by 2 bases and J by 6 bases, with 13 bases left in between. Germline CDR1 LGHDT, CDR2 YNNKEL (reference sequence).

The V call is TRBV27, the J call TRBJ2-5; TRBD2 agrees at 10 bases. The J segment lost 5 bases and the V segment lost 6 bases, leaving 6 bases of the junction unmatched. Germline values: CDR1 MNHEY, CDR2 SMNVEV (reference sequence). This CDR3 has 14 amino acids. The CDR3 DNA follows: TGTGCCAGCAGGAGTAGCGGGGGGAAGGAGACCCAGTACTTC. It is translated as CASRSSGGKETQYF.

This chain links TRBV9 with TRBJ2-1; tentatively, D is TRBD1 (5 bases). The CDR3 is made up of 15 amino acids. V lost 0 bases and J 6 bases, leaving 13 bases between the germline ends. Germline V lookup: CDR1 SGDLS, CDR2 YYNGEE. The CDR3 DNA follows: TGTGCCAGCAGCGTAGAAGGGGCCCTAGGCAATGAGCAGTTCTTC. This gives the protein CASSVEGALGNEQFF.

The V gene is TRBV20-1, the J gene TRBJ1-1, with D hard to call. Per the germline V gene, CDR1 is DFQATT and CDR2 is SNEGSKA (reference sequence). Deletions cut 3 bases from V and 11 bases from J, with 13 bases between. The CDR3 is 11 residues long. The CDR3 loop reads CSARTEGRAFF. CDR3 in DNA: TGCAGTGCTAGGACGGAGGGTCGGGCTTTCTTT.

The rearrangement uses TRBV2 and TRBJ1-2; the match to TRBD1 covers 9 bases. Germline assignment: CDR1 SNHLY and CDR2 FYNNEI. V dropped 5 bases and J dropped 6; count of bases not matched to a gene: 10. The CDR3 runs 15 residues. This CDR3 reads CASSPNRGPRDGYTF. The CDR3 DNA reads TGTGCCAGCAGTCCAAACAGGGGGCCTAGGGATGGCTACACCTTC.

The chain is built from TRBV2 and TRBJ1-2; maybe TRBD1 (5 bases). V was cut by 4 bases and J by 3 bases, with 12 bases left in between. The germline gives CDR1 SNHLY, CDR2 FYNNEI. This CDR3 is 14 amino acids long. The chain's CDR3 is CASSVPKGYYGYTF. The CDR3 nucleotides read TGTGCCAGCAGTGTGCCGAAGGGGTACTATGGCTACACCTTC.

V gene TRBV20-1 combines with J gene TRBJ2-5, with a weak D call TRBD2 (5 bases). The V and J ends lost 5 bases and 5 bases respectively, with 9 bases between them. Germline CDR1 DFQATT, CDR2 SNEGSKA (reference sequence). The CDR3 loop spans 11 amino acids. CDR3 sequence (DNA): TGCAGTGCTCGGCGGGCTGAGACCCAGTACTTC. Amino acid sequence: CSARRAETQYF.

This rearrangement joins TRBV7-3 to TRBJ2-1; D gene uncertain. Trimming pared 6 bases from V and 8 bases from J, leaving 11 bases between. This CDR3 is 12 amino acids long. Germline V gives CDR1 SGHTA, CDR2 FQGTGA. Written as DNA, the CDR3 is TGTGCCAGCAGTTTACACCGGGATGAGCAGTTCTTC. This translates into CASSLHRDEQFF.

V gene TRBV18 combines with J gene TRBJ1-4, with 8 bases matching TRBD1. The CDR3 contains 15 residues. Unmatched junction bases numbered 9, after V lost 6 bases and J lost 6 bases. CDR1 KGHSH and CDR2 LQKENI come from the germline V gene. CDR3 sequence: CASSGGQGGDEKLFF. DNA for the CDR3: TGTGCCAGCTCTGGCGGACAGGGAGGGGATGAAAAACTGTTTTTT.

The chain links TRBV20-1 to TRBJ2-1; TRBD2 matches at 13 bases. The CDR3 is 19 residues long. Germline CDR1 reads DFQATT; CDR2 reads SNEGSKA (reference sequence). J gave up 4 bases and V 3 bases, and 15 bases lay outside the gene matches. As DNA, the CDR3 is TGCAGTGCTAGTCCCCACTCCGAACTAGCGGGGGGGGAATACAATGAGCAGTTCTTC. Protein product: CSASPHSELAGGEYNEQFF.

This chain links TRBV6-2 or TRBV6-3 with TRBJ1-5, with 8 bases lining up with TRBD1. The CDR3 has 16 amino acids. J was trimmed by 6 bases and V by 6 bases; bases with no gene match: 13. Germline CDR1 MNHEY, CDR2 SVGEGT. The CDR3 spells CASSPLPGGGGQPQHF. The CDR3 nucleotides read TGTGCCAGCAGCCCTCTCCCAGGGGGCGGGGGTCAGCCCCAGCATTTT.